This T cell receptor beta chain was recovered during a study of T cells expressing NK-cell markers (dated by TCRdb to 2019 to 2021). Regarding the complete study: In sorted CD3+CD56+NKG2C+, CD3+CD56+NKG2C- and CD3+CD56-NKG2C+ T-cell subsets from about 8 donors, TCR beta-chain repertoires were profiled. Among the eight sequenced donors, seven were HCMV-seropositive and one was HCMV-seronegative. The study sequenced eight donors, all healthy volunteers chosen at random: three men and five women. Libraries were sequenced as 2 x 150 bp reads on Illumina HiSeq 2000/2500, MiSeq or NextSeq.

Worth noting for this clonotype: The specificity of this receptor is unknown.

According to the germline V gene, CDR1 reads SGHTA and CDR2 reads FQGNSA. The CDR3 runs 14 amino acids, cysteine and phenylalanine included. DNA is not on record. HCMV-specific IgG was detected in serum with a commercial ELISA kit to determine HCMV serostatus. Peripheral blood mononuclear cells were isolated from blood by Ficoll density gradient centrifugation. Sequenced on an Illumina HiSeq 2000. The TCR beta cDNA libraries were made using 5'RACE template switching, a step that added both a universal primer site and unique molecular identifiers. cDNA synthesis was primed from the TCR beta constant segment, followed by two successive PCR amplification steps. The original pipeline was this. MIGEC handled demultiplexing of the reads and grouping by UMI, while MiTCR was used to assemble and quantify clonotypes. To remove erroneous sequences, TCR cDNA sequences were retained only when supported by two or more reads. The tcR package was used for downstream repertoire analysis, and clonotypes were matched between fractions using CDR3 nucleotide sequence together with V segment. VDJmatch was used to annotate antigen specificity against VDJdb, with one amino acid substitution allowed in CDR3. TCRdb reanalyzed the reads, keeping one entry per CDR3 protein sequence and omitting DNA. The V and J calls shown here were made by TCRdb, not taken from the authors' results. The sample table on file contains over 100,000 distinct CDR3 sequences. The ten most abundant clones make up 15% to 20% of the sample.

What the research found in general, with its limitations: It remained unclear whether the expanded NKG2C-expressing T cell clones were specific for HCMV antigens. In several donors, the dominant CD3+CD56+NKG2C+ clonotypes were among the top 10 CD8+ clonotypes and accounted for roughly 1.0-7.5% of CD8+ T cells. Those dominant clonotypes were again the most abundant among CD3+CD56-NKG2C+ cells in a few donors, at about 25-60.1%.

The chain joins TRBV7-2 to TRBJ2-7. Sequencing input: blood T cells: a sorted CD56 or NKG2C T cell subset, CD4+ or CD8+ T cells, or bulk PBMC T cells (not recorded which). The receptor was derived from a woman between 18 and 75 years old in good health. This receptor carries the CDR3 CASSQHGGPYEQYF.